This TCR beta chain was identified in a study of cytomegalovirus exposure and HLA in healthy donors. Measured with immunoSEQ multiplex PCR; TCRdb has only the in-frame clones, and not every one. The sample lists more than 55,000 clones, about 95% occurring once. V lost 6 bases and J lost 4; bases outside the gene matches: 11. Germline CDR1 reads SGHTA; CDR2 reads FQGNSA. The CDR3 sequence is 16 residues long. Sequencing was done on a sample of PBMCs. This clonotype was obtained from a woman between 18 and 30 years old in good health and CMV-seronegative. The J gene is TRBJ2-1, the V gene TRBV7-2; 8 nucleotides line up with TRBD1. The chain's CDR3 is CASRPDRGRLYNEQFF. For the CDR3, the DNA is TGTGCCAGCAGACCTGACAGGGGCCGATTATACAATGAGCAGTTCTTC. The entire variable domain, with the rest obtained from reference TRBV7-2 and TRBJ2-1, is as follows: GAGVSQSPSNKVTEKGKDVELRCDPISGHTALYWYRQSLGQGLEFLIYFQGNSAPDKSGLPSDRFSAERTGGSVSTLTIQRTQQEDSAVYLCASRPDRGRLYNEQFFGPGTRLTVL.